The clone carrying this T cell receptor beta chain has just a few counts. Its antigen is undetermined. The data belong to a study of beta chain features in type 1 diabetes. Via CD45RO/CCR7/CD25/CD127/CD95/CD27, cells of the CD4+ naive, central memory, regulatory and stem cell-like memory subsets were sorted. Study-wide results and limits: Researchers caution that PCR might favor shorter templates, equally among patients and controls.

The CDR3 is made up of 17 amino acids. The germline V gene encodes CDR1 GTSNPN and CDR2 SVGIG (reference sequence). V trimming: 1 base; J trimming: 1 base; junction bases outside the gene matches: 4. Since all of the isolated RNA was reverse transcribed, expressed TCRB transcripts were what got sequenced. The method was immunoSEQ multiplex PCR; TCRdb's version includes in-frame clones alone and lacks a portion of them. The data show 450,000 to 600,000 clones, about 29% seen once. The receptor was derived from a man in his late teens or twenties in good health. Sequenced material: naive CD4+ T cells from blood. V usage is TRBV30 and J usage is TRBJ2-4; 13 nucleotides match TRBD2. CDR3 nucleotide sequence: TGTGCCTGGAGTGAACTAGCGGGAGGGTACGCCAAAAACATTCAGTACTTC. Its translation is CAWSELAGGYAKNIQYF.